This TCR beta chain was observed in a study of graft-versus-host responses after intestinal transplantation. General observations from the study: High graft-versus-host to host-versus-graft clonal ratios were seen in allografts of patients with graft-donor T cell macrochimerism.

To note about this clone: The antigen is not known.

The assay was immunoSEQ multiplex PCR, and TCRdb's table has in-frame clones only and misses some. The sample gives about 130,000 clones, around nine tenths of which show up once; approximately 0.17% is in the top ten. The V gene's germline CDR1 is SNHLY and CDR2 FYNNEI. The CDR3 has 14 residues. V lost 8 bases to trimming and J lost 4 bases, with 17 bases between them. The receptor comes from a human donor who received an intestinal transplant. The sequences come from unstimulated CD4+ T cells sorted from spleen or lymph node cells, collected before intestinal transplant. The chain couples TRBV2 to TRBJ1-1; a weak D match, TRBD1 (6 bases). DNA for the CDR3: TGTGCCAGCTTATCTGGGGAGACAGGCACTGAAGCTTTCTTT. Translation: CASLSGETGTEAFF.